This TCR beta chain was sequenced in a study of CD8 T cells in Susac syndrome. Germline CDR1 is SGHNT and CDR2 is YYREEE (reference sequence). There are 17 residues in the CDR3. V shed 0 bases, J shed 1 base, and the junction held 7 bases outside the gene matches. The RNA, about 0.5 to 1 ug, was put through reverse transcription using random hexamers. TCRdb recomputed calls from the immunoSEQ multiplex PCR reads with MiXCR, one row per CDR3 protein. Of around 200,000 distinct CDR3 sequences in the sample, 85% to 95% were seen once. Sequencing was carried out using CD4+ T cells from PBMCs. V usage is TRBV5-4 and J usage is TRBJ2-3; TRBD2 matches at 8 bases. This TCR derives from a human donor in good health. This CDR3 reads CASSLELAVLGTDTQYF. CDR3 bases: TGTGCCAGCAGCTTGGAACTAGCGGTTTTGGGCACAGATACGCAGTATTTT.